This entry lists 32 T cell receptor beta chains sequenced from one sample in a study of blood T cell repertoires in COVID-19. Produced via immunoSEQ multiplex PCR; TCRdb's table is partial and in-frame only. The sample has roughly 200,000 clones, approximately 83% seen once. What was sequenced was peripheral blood. The receptor set was obtained from a woman younger than 45 with COVID-19, enrolled during active disease.

The J gene is TRBJ2-3, the V gene TRBV24-1; 9 nucleotides match TRBD2. CDR1 is KGHDR, CDR2 SFDVKD, per germline. Trimming cost V 5 bases and J 0 bases; bases outside gene matches: 11. The CDR3 extends over 18 amino acids. CDR3 protein: CATSGLAGRVTSTDTQYF. The DNA for the CDR3 is TGTGCCACCAGTGGCCTAGCGGGGCGAGTTACTAGCACAGATACGCAGTATTTT.

This clone showed up just once. The chain uses TRBV5-1 and TRBJ2-3; 7 bases line up with TRBD2. The J segment lost 1 base and the V segment lost 1 base, leaving 9 bases of the junction unmatched. The CDR3 has 17 amino acids. Germline V lookup: CDR1 SGHRS, CDR2 YFSETQ. As DNA, the CDR3 is TGCGCCAGCAGCTTGTCACGAGCGGGACCCCGCACAGATACGCAGTATTTT. Amino acid sequence: CASSLSRAGPRTDTQYF.

In DNA form, the CDR3 reads TGTGCCAGTATGGGGCTGTTTAATGGCTACACCTTC. Its translation is CASMGLFNGYTF. The chain joins TRBV19 to TRBJ1-2, with D tentatively TRBD1 (5 bases). Trimming shortened V by 7 bases and J by 6 bases, and 12 bases separated the two germline ends. Per the germline V gene, CDR1 is LNHDA and CDR2 is SQIVND (reference sequence). The CDR3 consists of 12 residues. Full variable domain (missing parts from reference TRBV19 and TRBJ1-2): DGGITQSPKYLFRKEGQNVTLSCEQNLNHDAMYWYRQDPGQGLRLIYYSQIVNDFQKGDIAEGYSVSREKKESFPLTVTSAQKNPTAFYLCASMGLFNGYTFGSGTRLTVV.

The CDR3 region has the DNA TGTGCCAGCAGCGTCGGGACAGGGGGCTACGAGCAGTACTTC. Translated: CASSVGTGGYEQYF. The chain has TRBV14 and TRBJ2-7, with 11 nucleotides matching TRBD1. CDR3 length: 14 residues. With V trimmed by 5 bases and J by 3 bases, 3 bases remained unmatched. The V gene's germline CDR1 is SGHDN and CDR2 FVKESK.

The J gene is TRBJ2-2, the V gene TRBV7-9; no definite D call. Trimming shortened V by 5 bases and J by 3 bases, and 13 bases separated the two germline ends. This CDR3 has 15 residues. Germline loops: CDR1 SEHNR, CDR2 FQNEAQ (reference sequence). CDR3 residues: CASSPPLRDTGELFF. The CDR3 nucleotides are TGTGCCAGCAGCCCCCCCTTACGAGACACCGGGGAGCTGTTTTTT.

This chain connects TRBV6-6 to TRBJ1-1; no firm D call. The CDR3 has 12 amino acids. Germline CDR1 is MNHNY and CDR2 is SVGAGI (reference sequence). The V end was cut by 1 base, the J end by 7 bases, with 7 bases between. Written as DNA, the CDR3 is TGTGCCAGCAGTTACTTAGCCCTTGAAGCTTTCTTT. Its translation is CASSYLALEAFF.

V gene TRBV5-6 combines with J gene TRBJ1-5; D might be TRBD1 (5 bases). The V end was cut by 2 bases, the J end by 6 bases, with 15 bases between. Germline V gene sequence: CDR1 SGHDT, CDR2 YYEEEE. The CDR3 sequence is 15 residues long. CDR3 nucleotide sequence: TGTGCCAGCAGCTTATTTAGGCAGGGATTTCAGCCCCAGCATTTT. It yields the protein CASSLFRQGFQPQHF.

V and J are TRBV24-1 and TRBJ2-7, with 14 bases lining up with TRBD2. Per the germline V gene, CDR1 is KGHDR and CDR2 is SFDVKD. V was pared by 6 bases and J by 5 bases, with 8 bases of the junction left unmatched. CDR3 length equals 16 residues. CDR3 sequence reads: CATSFRLAGGPHEQYF. The CDR3 nucleotides are TGTGCCACCAGTTTTAGACTAGCGGGAGGGCCCCACGAGCAGTACTTC.

The table lists this clone with a few counts. The chain has TRBV27 and TRBJ2-5; D is unclear. Germline CDR1 MNHEY, CDR2 SMNVEV (reference sequence). The CDR3 has 15 amino acids. Trimming stripped 6 bases from V and 1 base from J, with 15 bases between. The CDR3 region is CASSQAKQIQETQYF. As DNA, the CDR3 is TGTGCCAGCAGCCAAGCAAAACAGATCCAAGAGACCCAGTACTTC.

This chain links TRBV19 with TRBJ1-6, with D maybe TRBD1 (5 bases). The CDR3 spans 16 residues. The V end lost 1 base, the J end lost 7 bases, and 14 bases lay between the germline ends. Germline CDR1 LNHDA, CDR2 SQIVND (reference sequence). The CDR3 is CASSIGGRVGNSPLHF. CDR3 DNA: TGTGCCAGTAGTATAGGCGGCAGGGTGGGAAATTCACCCCTCCACTTT.

The genes are TRBV7-2 and TRBJ1-2; 9 bases align to TRBD1. This CDR3 spans 14 amino acids. V trimming: 3 bases; J trimming: 4 bases; junction bases outside the gene matches: 3. Germline CDR1 and CDR2: SGHTA and FQGNSA. This CDR3 is CASSFRDRAYGYTF. The CDR3 DNA is TGTGCCAGCAGCTTCCGGGACAGGGCCTATGGCTACACCTTC. The entire variable domain, with the rest obtained from reference TRBV7-2 and TRBJ1-2, is as follows: GAGVSQSPSNKVTEKGKDVELRCDPISGHTALYWYRQSLGQGLEFLIYFQGNSAPDKSGLPSDRFSAERTGGSVSTLTIQRTQQEDSAVYLCASSFRDRAYGYTFGSGTRLTVV.

The rearrangement uses TRBV3-1 (or the pseudogene TRBV3-2) and TRBJ1-6; unclear D gene. This CDR3 has 16 amino acids. Trimming left V 0 bases short and J 10 bases short, with 16 bases between. Germline CDR1 LGHDT, CDR2 YNNKEL (reference sequence). This chain's CDR3 is CASSQDGGGPRSPLHF. The CDR3, as DNA: TGTGCCAGCAGCCAAGATGGTGGCGGCCCTAGGTCACCCCTCCACTTT.

There are a few counts of this clone. The V gene is TRBV7-2, the J gene TRBJ1-1, with 8 positions matching TRBD1. This CDR3 has 16 residues. Germline CDR1 and CDR2: SGHTA and FQGNSA. V was clipped by 2 bases and J by 0 bases; unmatched bases: 5. The CDR3 loop reads CASSLQGAGLNTEAFF. CDR3 in DNA: TGTGCCAGCAGCTTACAGGGGGCGGGACTGAACACTGAAGCTTTCTTT.

The chain recombines TRBV6-4 with TRBJ1-1; D not resolved. V was shortened by 6 bases and J by 0 bases, with 8 bases between the two germline ends. Germline CDR1 is MRHNA and CDR2 is SNTAGT. This CDR3 contains 13 residues. The chain's CDR3 is CASRREMNTEAFF. In nucleotides, the CDR3 is TGTGCCAGCAGGAGAGAAATGAACACTGAAGCTTTCTTT.

The chain has TRBV27 and TRBJ1-1, with TRBD1 matching 7 bases. The J segment lost 7 bases and the V segment lost 5 bases, leaving 7 bases of the junction unmatched. Germline values: CDR1 MNHEY, CDR2 SMNVEV (reference sequence). CDR3 length: 13 residues. CDR3 nucleotides: TGTGCCAGCAGTAAGGGGACAGCTGATGAAGCTTTCTTT. It codes for CASSKGTADEAFF.

V and J are TRBV11-2 and TRBJ1-2; 10 bases agree with TRBD1. Germline CDR1 and CDR2: SGHAT and FQNNGV. This CDR3 is 15 amino acids long. V was pared by 5 bases and J by 6 bases, with 9 bases of the junction left unmatched. CDR3 DNA: TGTGCCAGCAGCCATATGCCGGGGACAGGGGATGGCTACACCTTC. The encoded protein is CASSHMPGTGDGYTF.

The chain recombines TRBV5-4 with TRBJ2-3; 8 bases align to TRBD2. The junction had 4 bases not matched to a gene; V was cut back by 4 bases and J by 0 bases. The germline gives CDR1 SGHNT, CDR2 YYREEE (reference sequence). The CDR3 consists of 15 residues. The CDR3 DNA reads TGTGCCAGCAGCCCTCCGGGGGGGAGCACAGATACGCAGTATTTT. Protein: CASSPPGGSTDTQYF.

The rearrangement uses TRBV9 and TRBJ2-3, with D hard to call. Looked up from germline, CDR1 is SGDLS and CDR2 is YYNGEE. The V gene lost 2 bases and the J gene lost 2 bases, with 9 bases spanning the gap. This CDR3 is 14 amino acids long. DNA of the CDR3: TGTGCCAGCAGCGTTAGGAGTTACACAGATACGCAGTATTTT. This codes for CASSVRSYTDTQYF.

The chain is built from TRBV13 and TRBJ1-2; weak D call: TRBD1 (5 bases). Between the trimmed V and J ends, which lost 2 bases and 6 bases, there was a span of 13 bases. CDR1 PRHDT and CDR2 FYEKMQ come from the germline V gene (reference sequence). The CDR3 runs 14 residues. The CDR3 here is CASSLRQLLDGYTF. The CDR3 DNA reads as TGTGCCAGCAGCTTAAGACAGCTCCTAGATGGCTACACCTTC.

This chain connects TRBV9 to TRBJ2-5; no clear D gene. The germline gives CDR1 SGDLS, CDR2 YYNGEE. V was trimmed by 0 bases and J by 2 bases, leaving 11 bases between them. The CDR3 consists of 15 residues. The CDR3 protein is CASSVAPWPQETQYF. In nucleotides, the CDR3 is TGTGCCAGCAGCGTAGCTCCCTGGCCTCAAGAGACCCAGTACTTC. Based on the CDR3 plus reference TRBV9 and TRBJ2-5, the full variable domain is DSGVTQTPKHLITATGQRVTLRCSPRSGDLSVYWYQQSLDQGLQFLIQYYNGEERAKGNILERFSAQQFPDLHSELNLSSLELGDSALYFCASSVAPWPQETQYFGPGTRLLVL.

CDR3 coding DNA: TGTGCCAGCAGTAGGCGCGGAGGAGAGACCCAGTACTTC. This sequence encodes CASSRRGGETQYF. This chain links TRBV27 with TRBJ2-5, with D perhaps matching TRBD2 (5 bases). Looked up from germline, CDR1 is MNHEY and CDR2 is SMNVEV (reference sequence). Trimming cost V 5 bases and J 4 bases, with 11 bases left between them. The CDR3 extends over 13 amino acids.

The chain carries TRBV10-1 and TRBJ2-7, with 8 bases matching TRBD1. The CDR3 covers 15 residues. Germline lookup yields CDR1 WNHNN and CDR2 SYGVQD (reference sequence). Trimming at V came to 4 bases and at J to 0 bases, leaving 5 bases not matched to a gene. The CDR3 spells CASSGGTGPSYEQYF. CDR3 DNA sequence: TGCGCCAGCAGTGGAGGGACAGGTCCCTCCTACGAGCAGTACTTC.

The chain has TRBV28 and TRBJ2-3; possible D gene TRBD2, 6 bases. CDR3 length equals 15 residues. Germline CDR1 reads MDHEN; CDR2 reads SYDVKM. Trimming pared 8 bases from V and 4 bases from J, leaving 19 bases between. CDR3: CASCHRGGTSDTQYF. The CDR3, as DNA: TGTGCCAGCTGCCACCGTGGGGGGACCTCAGATACGCAGTATTTT.

This chain uses TRBV9 with TRBJ2-1; 8 bases align to TRBD2. CDR1 and CDR2 (germline): SGDLS, YYNGEE. The V and J ends lost 4 bases and 6 bases, in that order; junction bases with no gene match: 9. This CDR3 spans 15 amino acids. The CDR3 sequence is CASSTDPGTSNEQFF. The CDR3 DNA reads as TGTGCCAGCAGCACAGATCCCGGGACTAGCAATGAGCAGTTCTTC.

The V gene is TRBV6-5, the J gene TRBJ2-5; TRBD1 might be the D (6 bases). The ends were cut back, 4 bases at V and 2 bases at J, with 17 bases in the middle. Germline CDR1 and CDR2: MNHEY and SVGAGI. The CDR3 loop spans 16 amino acids. CDR3 sequence reads: CASSFAPGQTQETQYF. CDR3 DNA sequence: TGTGCCAGCAGTTTCGCCCCCGGACAGACGCAAGAGACCCAGTACTTC.

CDR3 residues: CASSVDSSSTDTQYF. DNA for the CDR3: TGTGCCAGCAGCGTCGACAGCTCTAGCACAGATACGCAGTATTTT. V usage is TRBV5-4 and J usage is TRBJ2-3, with a possible D match to TRBD1 (5 bases). The CDR3 consists of 15 residues. Trimming shortened V by 4 bases and J by 0 bases, and 12 bases separated the two germline ends. Germline CDR1 reads SGHNT; CDR2 reads YYREEE (reference sequence).

This clone was recorded a few times. The gene calls are TRBV19 and TRBJ2-2; no clear D. Germline CDR1 reads LNHDA; CDR2 reads SQIVND (reference sequence). The CDR3 runs 12 residues. Trimming shortened V by 5 bases and J by 2 bases, and 3 bases separated the two germline ends. As DNA, the CDR3 is TGTGCCAGTAGTCTCAACACCGGGGAGCTGTTTTTT. Encoded protein: CASSLNTGELFF.

The gene calls are TRBV2 and TRBJ1-6; D is unclear. V lost 1 base to trimming and J lost 14 bases, with 12 bases between them. Germline loops: CDR1 SNHLY, CDR2 FYNNEI. This CDR3 is built from 13 residues. The CDR3 DNA sequence: TGTGCCAGCAGTGAAGGAATTGACACGGCCCTCCACTTT. It encodes CASSEGIDTALHF.

Note on this clone: The same CDR3 arises from other DNA sequences in this sample as well. This chain joins TRBV6-2 or TRBV6-3 and TRBJ2-1; D call uncertain. In germline, CDR1 is MNHEY, CDR2 SVGEGT. CDR3 size: 14 residues. Trimming stripped 0 bases from V and 0 bases from J, with 3 bases between. The CDR3 sequence: CASSYSSSYNEQFF. In DNA, the CDR3 is TGTGCCAGCAGTTACTCCTCCTCCTACAATGAGCAGTTCTTC.

Only a few counts were recorded for this clone. The chain carries TRBV27 and TRBJ2-7, with 13 bases lining up with TRBD2. This CDR3 is built from 16 residues. CDR1 and CDR2 (germline): MNHEY, SMNVEV (reference sequence). V trimming: 3 bases; J trimming: 5 bases; junction bases outside the gene matches: 7. CDR3 nucleotide sequence: TGTGCCAGCAGTTTTAGGACTAGCGGGAGAGTCCACGAGCAGTACTTC. Its protein product is CASSFRTSGRVHEQYF.

The V call is TRBV9, the J call TRBJ2-3, with TRBD1 matching over 10 bases. Germline CDR1 and CDR2: SGDLS and YYNGEE. After removal of 0 bases from V and 6 bases from J, the junction contained 10 bases not matched to a gene. This CDR3 region has 17 residues. The CDR3 DNA follows: TGTGCCAGCAGCGTAGACCCAGGGACAGGGGCCCTCGATACGCAGTATTTT. Encoded protein: CASSVDPGTGALDTQYF.

The chain joins TRBV24-1 to TRBJ2-3; D might be TRBD1 (5 bases). Germline V gene data show CDR1 as KGHDR and CDR2 as SFDVKD. Trimming took off 4 bases at V and 8 bases at J, with 9 bases between the two ends. The CDR3 is 12 amino acids. The DNA for the CDR3 is TGTGCCACCAGTGAGCAGGGTCGTACGCAGTATTTT. This codes for CATSEQGRTQYF.